The TCR beta chain described here comes from a study of patients and donors after allogeneic stem cell transplantation. This clonotype has a handful of counts. Using its own MiXCR run on the RT-PCR reads, TCRdb lists one record per CDR3 protein. The sample contains roughly 960,000 distinct CDR3 sequences, more than 15% of which appear only once. CDR1 and CDR2 (germline): MGHRA, YSYEKL. V lost 8 bases and J lost 0; bases outside the gene matches: 3. The CDR3 has 13 amino acids. This TCR was sampled from a human donor who was either an allogeneic HSCT recipient or a stem cell or donor lymphocyte infusion donor (not recorded which). It is not recorded whose cells these are; they may come from a transplant donor. Specimen: blood, either unsorted or a sorted T cell fraction (not recorded which). The chain joins TRBV4-1 to TRBJ1-1; 7 bases are a match to TRBD1. The CDR3 DNA follows: TGCGCCAGCCACGGGACAGTGAACACTGAAGCTTTCTTT. As protein: CASHGTVNTEAFF.